This T cell receptor beta chain was identified during a study of OX40 agonist ivuxolimab in advanced cancers. Study summary: Enrollees could have had prior anti-PD-1, anti-PD-L1 or anti-CTLA-4 therapy, which approximately 40% had received. Regarding the study as a whole: Dosing at 0.1 to 3.0 mg/kg was accompanied by clonal expansion of CD4+ and CD8+ blood T cells by week 6.

Here immunoSEQ multiplex PCR was the method, and the copy in TCRdb shows in-frame clones only, minus some. The repertoire includes around 29,000 clones, approximately 86% of them detected once, and 28% sits in the top ten. V was shortened by 0 bases and J by 4 bases, with 10 bases between the two germline ends. Germline CDR1 MNHEY, CDR2 SMNVEV (reference sequence). The CDR3 has 14 amino acids. Note on this clone: Its antigen is currently unknown.

V usage is TRBV27 and J usage is TRBJ2-7; D unresolved. Sample: CD4+ or CD8+ T cells sorted from blood, taken in a trial of the OX40 agonist ivuxolimab. The sequence was collected from an adult with an advanced solid tumor such as melanoma, head and neck, liver or kidney cancer. The CDR3 bases are TGTGCCAGCAGTTTATCCCCGATGCTATACGAGCAGTACTTC. It is translated as CASSLSPMLYEQYF.